This T cell receptor (beta chain) was captured by sequencing in a study of T cells in Graves' hyperthyroidism and ophthalmopathy. TCR beta CDR3 region amplification was performed from RNA transcripts. The HTBI primer set drove a first-round RT-PCR of the TCR CDR3. From the multiplex PCR reads, TCRdb called clonotypes with MiXCR, one entry per CDR3 protein. The table records around 250,000 distinct CDR3 sequences, roughly 15% of them present only once. The V segment lost 1 base and the J segment 3 bases; nucleotides outside the gene matches: 5. The CDR3 totals 16 residues. The V gene's germline CDR1 is LGHDT and CDR2 YNNKEL (reference sequence). Study outcomes and limitations: The model's output predicted ophthalmopathy at a median of roughly 6 months prior to onset. Ophthalmopathy and stable hyperthyroidism were separated by a 13 V-J model. Most expanded thyroid clonotypes above 0.001 recurred in blood.

The sample holds many counts of this clonotype. Its antigen is unknown. The chain is built from TRBV3-1 and TRBJ2-1; 8 bases map to TRBD2. This clonotype was obtained from a young woman with Graves' ophthalmopathy. The sample comprised blood. Here the CDR3 reads CASSQGSSGNYNEQFF. The CDR3 DNA follows: TGTGCCAGCAGCCAAGGGAGTAGCGGGAACTACAATGAGCAGTTCTTC.